This TCR beta chain was sequenced in a study of blood T cells in healthy people across ages (dated by TCRdb to between 2015 and 2017). For the wider study: In model experiments, template switching captured about one uniquely barcoded TCR beta cDNA molecule for every two T cells. For two donors (one aged 18 to 30 and one aged 80 or older), the study analyzed two additional independent replicas of 1 million unique cDNA reads from the same blood draw. Age-related changes in TCR beta repertoire diversity were measured in the study by deep sequencing normalized with unique cDNA molecular identifiers. Four age groups were formed from the donors: young (average approximately 16 years), middle-aged (around 41), aged (about 62) and long-lived (about 75). General study outcomes and caveats: Because profiling used bulk unsorted PBMCs, naive and antigen-experienced compartments could not be compared conclusively. Estimates of total diversity based on one million sequenced T cells were regarded as lower bounds and as underestimates. Donor CMV infection status was unknown, potentially confounding age-related changes in expanded clonotypes. Observed TCR beta diversity per million T cells fell roughly linearly with age, and a significant reduction was already apparent by age around 44. The percentage of naive T cells measured by flow cytometry correlated strongly with observed TCR beta diversity. The long-lived group showed more naive CD4+ T cells, fewer expanded clones and increased TCR diversity than the aged group, suggesting age selection.

This clonotype has just a few counts. The specificity of this receptor is unknown. Base-call qualities are not available, and no considerably larger clone is one nucleotide away. Library creation used 5' RACE. For sequencing, an Illumina HiSeq 2500 was employed. A second about 7 to 12 cycle PCR used a sample-barcoded 5' primer and a J-beta primer mix. A unique molecular identifier was introduced onto each TCR beta cDNA molecule by a template-switch 5' adaptor carrying 12 random nucleotides. Each sample yielded at least 2.5 million CDR3-containing paired-end reads. First-strand cDNA synthesis was performed from all RNA using the Mint cDNA synthesis kit, with priming by a TRBC-specific oligonucleotide. Following uracil-DNA glycosylase treatment, a first 18-cycle PCR with universal primers M1SS and BC2_uni_R was performed on all cDNA. In the source study's methods: For normalization, 1 million high-quality reads, each with a distinct molecular identifier, were randomly selected from each sample. Instead of being binned into consensus sequences, reads that shared molecular identifiers were thrown out. CDR3 identification, clonotype clustering and error correction used MiTCR with a Q25 quality threshold and the strictest error-elimination algorithm. Lower-bound total TCR beta diversity was estimated with a nonparametric unseen species model using Euler transformation. TCRdb reprocessed the public reads (quality trimming at Q25 with fastp, clone calling with MiXCR) and kept in-frame beta chains. A single entry per CDR3 protein holds the most common genes and DNA from its merged rows. TCRdb's processing, not the authors' own work, is the source of the V and J calls. This sample is represented by fewer than 600,000 distinct CDR3 sequences; 25% to 35% of them were singletons. The top ten constitute over 3.5% of the sample.

The roughly 39 donors, aged about 6 to 90 years, were systemically healthy Caucasian individuals from Russia. Roughly 10 milliliters of peripheral blood were collected from each donor into EDTA-treated Vacutainer tubes. Ficoll-Paque density-gradient centrifugation was used to isolate PBMCs, with at least 6 million per sample. Total RNA was extracted from PBMCs with Trizol reagent, with at least 6 micrograms obtained per sample. The percentages of naive CD45RAhigh/CD27high T cells were determined by flow cytometry on a PBMC aliquot from every donor. Taken from cysteine to phenylalanine, the CDR3 has 12 residues. Only the CDR3 DNA stays, 36 bases, in frame from base 1. V is reduced by 10 bases and J by 0 bases, leaving a spacing of 10 bases between them. CDR1 and CDR2 are read off the germline V gene as MNHNS and SASEGT. These data also formed part of another study, on T cells of mothers and their children. That second publication adds: Nine systemically healthy Caucasian individuals, comprising three mothers and their six children, were included as donors. cDNA synthesis consumed the entire amount of extracted RNA, loaded at 1.5 ug RNA in each 15 ul reaction. In the second PCR, the M1S primer introduced both the sample barcodes and 2-4 random nucleotides. Over 8 million TCR beta CDR3 reads came from each mother, compared with some 3.1 million reads from each child. Thymic selection shapes the output of TCR recombination in a similar way in related and unrelated pairs, and inherited differences have a minor effect. Related mother-child pairs always showed normalized repertoire overlap that was slightly higher than in unrelated mother-child pairs, though the difference was never significant. No persistent microchimeric T cell clones were found, with a detection sensitivity of roughly 100 clones per million clonotypes. Deep NGS was used in the study to compare the TCR beta repertoires of mothers and children and to look for features that separate related mother-child pairs from unrelated individuals. The mean age was around 40 +/- 4 years for the mothers and approximately 11 +/- 4 years for the children. After adapter ligation was performed with NEBNext reagents, the libraries were sequenced on an Illumina HiSeq 2000 with 100+100 nt paired-end reads. Mother and child libraries were prepared a month apart and sequenced in separate runs to prevent cross-contamination. For each donor, between about 500,000 and 2,200,000 distinct TCR beta clonotypes were identified. Naive TCR beta clonotypes were estimated from low-frequency clonotypes matched to each donor's FACS-determined naive share, without sorting.

The chain is assembled from TRBV6-1 and TRBJ2-7, with the D segment identity uncertain. Sequencing input: blood. The TCR was taken from a boy aged 2 to 10 in good health. CDR3 reads: CATDGSSYEQYF. The bases read TGTGCCACGGACGGTTCCTCCTACGAGCAGTACTTC.